This T cell receptor beta chain was identified during a study of blood T cell repertoires in COVID-19. This clone was seen once. Other DNA sequences from this sample encode an identical CDR3 as well. TCRdb keeps only in-frame clones here, not all; method: immunoSEQ multiplex PCR. The data hold fewer than 150,000 clones, with around 81% observed a single time. From germline, CDR1 is MNHEY and CDR2 SVGAGI. V was clipped by 0 bases and J by 2 bases; unmatched bases: 2. The CDR3 runs to 15 residues. The receptor was isolated from a human donor in a cohort sampled during active COVID-19. The sequencing sample was made of peripheral blood. J is TRBJ1-2 and V is TRBV6-5; 8 bases map to TRBD1. CDR3 region: CASSYSGTGNYGYTF. CDR3 DNA: TGTGCCAGCAGTTACTCTGGGACAGGAAACTATGGCTACACCTTC.